The 13 T cell receptor beta chains in this list originate from one sample, sequenced in a study of OX40 agonist ivuxolimab in advanced cancers. TCRdb's copy holds only in-frame clones and misses some; the assay was immunoSEQ multiplex PCR. This table holds 65,000 to 80,000 clones, roughly 83% found once. Sequencing was performed on CD4+ or CD8+ T cells sorted from blood, taken in a trial of the OX40 agonist ivuxolimab. The receptors come from an adult with an advanced solid tumor such as melanoma, head and neck, liver or kidney cancer.

The chain has TRBV6-5 and TRBJ1-1; D possibly corresponds to TRBD1 (5 bases). The CDR3 runs 14 residues. CDR1 and CDR2 from the germline V gene are MNHEY and SVGAGI. Trimming pared 3 bases from V and 0 bases from J, leaving 8 bases between. The CDR3 spells CASSYGGVNTEAFF. The CDR3 DNA follows: TGTGCCAGCAGTTATGGGGGGGTGAACACTGAAGCTTTCTTT.

V and J are TRBV9 and TRBJ1-1; D not resolved. CDR1 and CDR2 from the germline V gene are SGDLS and YYNGEE. The CDR3 is 14 amino acids. The V end lost 2 bases, the J end lost 7 bases, and 15 bases lay between the germline ends. CDR3 amino acids: CASSVGRTSIEAFF. The CDR3 coding sequence is TGTGCCAGCAGCGTGGGCAGGACCAGCATTGAAGCTTTCTTT.

The chain combines TRBV7-3 with TRBJ2-5, with a weak D call TRBD1 (5 bases). V lost 5 bases and J 4 bases, leaving 14 bases between the germline ends. Germline CDR1 is SGHTA and CDR2 is FQGTGA. There are 14 residues in the CDR3. CDR3 nucleotides: TGTGCCAGCAGCCTCTCCGGGCAGGGAGAGACCCAGTACTTC. Translation gives CASSLSGQGETQYF.

The chain uses TRBV30 and TRBJ2-5; unclear D gene. Trimming cost V 4 bases and J 7 bases, with 13 bases left between them. The CDR3 loop spans 12 amino acids. From germline, CDR1 is GTSNPN and CDR2 SVGIG (reference sequence). The CDR3 here is CAWTRDKGTQYF. Here the CDR3 DNA reads TGTGCCTGGACCAGAGACAAGGGGACCCAGTACTTC.

V is TRBV7-2 and J is TRBJ1-5; TRBD1 is a possible D gene (5 bases). Germline loops: CDR1 SGHTA, CDR2 FQGNSA. The CDR3 runs to 15 residues. Trimming stripped 3 bases from V and 2 bases from J, with 11 bases between. CDR3 residues: CASSLGVLGNQPQHF. As DNA, the CDR3 is TGTGCCAGCAGCTTGGGGGTATTGGGCAATCAGCCCCAGCATTTT.

This chain links TRBV30 with TRBJ2-5; a possible D gene is TRBD1 (5 bases). V dropped 0 bases and J dropped 0 bases, with 14 bases sitting between them. The CDR3 has 16 amino acids. CDR1 GTSNPN and CDR2 SVGIG come from the germline V gene (reference sequence). CDR3 nucleotide sequence: TGTGCCTGGAGTGTACCAGTAGTAGGGGACCAAGAGACCCAGTACTTC. Amino acids: CAWSVPVVGDQETQYF.

This chain uses TRBV6-4 with TRBJ2-7; 11 bases line up with TRBD2. Germline V gene sequence: CDR1 MRHNA, CDR2 SNTAGT. With 6 bases clipped from V and 6 bases from J, the junction kept 13 bases outside the gene matches. The CDR3 has 16 amino acids. The CDR3 region has the DNA TGTGCCAGCAGGCCCGGTCCGGGACTAGCGGTTTTCGAGCAGTACTTC. Protein sequence: CASRPGPGLAVFEQYF.

This clone occurred once. Within the sample, other DNA sequences also encode this same CDR3. The chain combines TRBV29-1 with TRBJ2-5; D not certain. Trimming took off 5 bases at V and 2 bases at J, with 6 bases between the two ends. The germline V gene has CDR1 SQVTM and CDR2 ANQGSEA. The CDR3 contains 11 residues. Here the CDR3 reads CSVWAQETQYF. The CDR3 DNA reads as TGCAGCGTTTGGGCACAAGAGACCCAGTACTTC.

The chain combines TRBV19 with TRBJ2-5, with D tentatively TRBD2 (6 bases). Looked up from germline, CDR1 is LNHDA and CDR2 is SQIVND (reference sequence). The CDR3 has 14 amino acids. V lost 3 bases and J 4 bases, leaving 12 bases between the germline ends. The CDR3 region is CASSMGGTAETQYF. The CDR3 DNA reads as TGTGCCAGTAGTATGGGGGGAACGGCAGAGACCCAGTACTTC.

The chain has TRBV6-5 and TRBJ2-7, with 7 bases lining up with TRBD1. CDR1 MNHEY and CDR2 SVGAGI come from the germline V gene. V dropped 5 bases and J dropped 3; count of bases not matched to a gene: 10. CDR3 length: 15 residues. The CDR3 nucleotides read TGTGCCAGCAGTCAGACCGGGACAGCCATCTACGAGCAGTACTTC. Amino acids: CASSQTGTAIYEQYF.

Here the CDR3 reads CASIEDRASNQPQHF. The CDR3 DNA follows: TGTGCCAGTATTGAGGACAGGGCCAGCAATCAGCCCCAGCATTTT. This chain links TRBV19 with TRBJ1-5; 8 nucleotides match TRBD1. Trimming cost V 7 bases and J 1 base; bases outside gene matches: 6. Per the germline V gene, CDR1 is LNHDA and CDR2 is SQIVND (reference sequence). This CDR3 has 15 amino acids. Supplemented by reference TRBV19 and TRBJ1-5, the full variable domain reads DGGITQSPKYLFRKEGQNVTLSCEQNLNHDAMYWYRQDPGQGLRLIYYSQIVNDFQKGDIAEGYSVSREKKESFPLTVTSAQKNPTAFYLCASIEDRASNQPQHFGDGTRLSIL.

The V call is TRBV4-3, the J call TRBJ2-3; 8 bases are a match to TRBD2. There are 17 residues in the CDR3. V gave up 0 bases and J gave up 0 bases; unmatched junction bases: 5. Germline CDR1 reads LGHNA; CDR2 reads YSLEER. The CDR3 DNA reads TGCGCCAGCAGCCAAGAGAAGGTAGCGGGGAGCACAGATACGCAGTATTTT. This encodes CASSQEKVAGSTDTQYF.

Comments on this clone: Here the CDR3 omits its conserved ending phenylalanine or tryptophan, so a read error is the likely source. The rearrangement uses TRBV7-2 and TRBJ2-7; TRBD2 aligns across 7 bases. The CDR3 covers 16 residues. CDR1 is SGHTA and CDR2 is FQGNSA in the germline V gene. The V gene end was trimmed by 5 bases and the J gene end by 6 bases; junction bases not matched to a gene: 16. The CDR3 spells CASSPTRGRGRREQYL. The DNA for the CDR3 is TGTGCCAGCAGCCCGACGAGGGGTCGCGGGAGACGCGAGCAGTACCTC.